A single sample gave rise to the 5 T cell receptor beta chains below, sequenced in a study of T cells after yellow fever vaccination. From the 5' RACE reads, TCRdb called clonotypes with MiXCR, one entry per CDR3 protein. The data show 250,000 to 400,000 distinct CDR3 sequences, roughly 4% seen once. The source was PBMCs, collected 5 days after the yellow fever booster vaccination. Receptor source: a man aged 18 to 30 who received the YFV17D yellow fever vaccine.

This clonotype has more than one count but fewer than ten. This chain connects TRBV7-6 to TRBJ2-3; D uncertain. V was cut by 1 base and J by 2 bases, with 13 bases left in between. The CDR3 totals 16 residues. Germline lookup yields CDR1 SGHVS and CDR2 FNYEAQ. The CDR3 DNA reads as TGTGCCAGCAGCTTAGTTCTGAAGTCGTCCACAGATACGCAGTATTTT. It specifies CASSLVLKSSTDTQYF.

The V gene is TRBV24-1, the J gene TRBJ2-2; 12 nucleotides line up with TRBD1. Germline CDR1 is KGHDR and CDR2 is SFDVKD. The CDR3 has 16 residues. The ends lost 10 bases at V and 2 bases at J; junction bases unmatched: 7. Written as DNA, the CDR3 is TGTGCCACTACGGGACAGGGGGCATTTAACACCGGGGAGCTGTTTTTT. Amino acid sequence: CATTGQGAFNTGELFF.

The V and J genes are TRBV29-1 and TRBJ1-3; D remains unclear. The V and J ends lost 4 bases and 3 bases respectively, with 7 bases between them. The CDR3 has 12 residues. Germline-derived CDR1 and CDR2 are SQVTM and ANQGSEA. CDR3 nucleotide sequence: TGCAGCGTTGTCAGAGGTGGAAACACCATATATTTT. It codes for CSVVRGGNTIYF.

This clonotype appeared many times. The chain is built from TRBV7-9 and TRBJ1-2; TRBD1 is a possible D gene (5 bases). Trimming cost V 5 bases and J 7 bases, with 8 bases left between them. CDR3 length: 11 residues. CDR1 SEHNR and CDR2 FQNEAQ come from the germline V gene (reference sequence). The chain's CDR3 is CASSPGFGYTF. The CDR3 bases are TGTGCCAGCAGCCCAGGGTTTGGCTACACCTTC.

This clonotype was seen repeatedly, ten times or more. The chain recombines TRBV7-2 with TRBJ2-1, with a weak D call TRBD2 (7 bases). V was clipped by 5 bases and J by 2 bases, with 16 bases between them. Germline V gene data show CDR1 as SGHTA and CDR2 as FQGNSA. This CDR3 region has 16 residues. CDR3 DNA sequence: TGTGCCAGCAGCGTAGAAGGGGGGGCACCCTACAATGAGCAGTTCTTC. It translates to CASSVEGGAPYNEQFF.